This T cell receptor (delta chain) is from a study of gamma delta lymphoproliferative disorders and STAT genes (dated by TCRdb to the late 2010s). General notes on the study: The LymphoTrack Dx TCRG Assay was used to prepare gamma-chain libraries from at least 50 ng of genomic DNA. Because no corresponding Invivoscribe delta assay was available, delta-chain libraries were prepared according to the EuroClonality-NGS working group standard operating procedure. To confirm the results, all delta-chain samples and a couple of gamma-chain samples were sequenced a second time. Within a larger immunophenotypic and STAT-mutation study, TCR gamma and delta CDR3 repertoires were profiled by deep sequencing in Tgammadelta lymphoproliferative disease patients and healthy controls. Results and caveats for the whole study, not just this receptor: Almost every major gamma and delta clonotype in patients was public, meaning shared with at least one healthy donor, and only two gamma clonotypes were private to disease. It was noted by the authors that NGS specificity may be reduced at low frequencies, so confirmation of the public or private nature of leukemic clones is needed. T cells in controls likely covered a range of maturation stages, whereas leukemic cells were skewed toward terminal effectors, which could potentially limit comparisons between patients and controls. When whole repertoires were clustered, gamma repertoires from patients grouped apart from those of healthy controls, but delta repertoires did not separate between the groups.

The germline V gene gives CDR1 as GEAIGNYY and CDR2 as EKD. The CDR3 spans 16 residues, from the cysteine through the phenylalanine. The sequence is cut down to CDR3 DNA, 48 bases in frame from base 1. The germline V end is reduced by 4 bases and the J end by 0 bases; junction bases left unmatched: 10. As for this clone: There is no known antigen for this receptor. The likely explanation is a read error, given a far larger clone one base away. Within the sample, other DNA sequences also encode this same CDR3.

Both library methods used multiplex PCR with primers targeting conserved V and J regions of the TCR genes. The amplicons were purified, pooled and then sequenced on an Illumina MiSeq platform. The paper's data handling went like this. V(D)J alignment, clonotype assembly and translation were done with MiXCR, while functionality assessment and CDR3 repertoire analyses were done with VDJtools. CDR3 was defined per IMGT, and analyses were restricted to productive sequences using functional genes, excluding ORF genes and pseudogenes. A custom Python script was used to look across all patients and controls for identical amino acid CDR3s belonging to major clonotypes, meaning those with a frequency of >=5%. Clonotype frequencies in patients versus controls were compared with a one-sided non-parametric Wilcoxon test. For TCRdb, the public reads were processed anew by CATT, and duplicate DNA sequences were folded into one row. TCRdb's processing, not the authors', yielded these V and J calls. This sample gives 950 to 1,500 delta-chain clones in total; about 1.9% of them show up just once. The ten largest clonotypes hold 45% to 65% of the sample.

For both patients and controls, peripheral blood mononuclear cells were isolated, and the genomic DNA from these cells was used for TCR sequencing. Controls were about 23 healthy adult blood donors, with a median age of approximately 64 years and some twelve males and around eleven females, matched to patients for age and sex. Material: blood. This receptor was obtained from a human donor in good health. This chain joins TRDV2 to TRDJ1, and TRDD3 aligns with 7 junction nucleotides. Here is the DNA: TGTGCCTGTGATACGGTAGGTGGGGGAAACACCGATAAACTCATCTTT. This encodes CACDTVGGGNTDKLIF.